The next 25 T cell receptor beta chains were all read from a single sample in a study of blood T cell repertoires in COVID-19. Generated by immunoSEQ multiplex PCR, the TCRdb table keeps only in-frame clones and is missing some. Counted here are about 40,000 clones, approximately 88% occurring once; the ten biggest clones make up roughly 10%. Sample: peripheral blood. The receptors were sampled from a woman between 70 and 85 years old with acute or convalescent COVID-19.

The chain carries TRBV27 and TRBJ1-2; the D gene is possibly TRBD1 (5 bases). CDR1 and CDR2 from the germline V gene are MNHEY and SMNVEV (reference sequence). V was trimmed by 0 bases and J by 0 bases, leaving 8 bases between them. The CDR3 runs to 15 residues. The CDR3 region has the DNA TGTGCCAGCAGTTTATCGGGGGGAACTAACTATGGCTACACCTTC. This translates into CASSLSGGTNYGYTF.

The chain carries TRBV7-6 and TRBJ2-3; D might be TRBD1 (5 bases). Germline V CDR1 and CDR2: SGHVS, FNYEAQ. The CDR3 extends over 14 amino acids. Between the trimmed V and J ends, which lost 5 bases and 0 bases, there was a span of 9 bases. The CDR3 sequence is CASSQTVSTDTQYF. DNA of the CDR3: TGTGCCAGCAGCCAGACAGTAAGCACAGATACGCAGTATTTT. Drawing the rest from reference TRBV7-6 and TRBJ2-3, the complete variable domain is GAGVSQSPRYKVTKRGQDVALRCDPISGHVSLYWYRQALGQGPEFLTYFNYEAQQDKSGLPNDRFSAERPEGSISTLTIQRTEQRDSAMYRCASSQTVSTDTQYFGPGTRLTVL.

V gene TRBV5-1 combines with J gene TRBJ2-7, with TRBD1 matching over 7 bases. The germline V gene has CDR1 SGHRS and CDR2 YFSETQ. The trim removed 3 bases at V and 0 bases at J, leaving 6 bases unmatched. This CDR3 contains 15 residues. The CDR3 protein is CASSSGTANSYEQYV. Written as DNA, the CDR3 is TGCGCCAGCAGCTCCGGGACAGCCAACTCCTACGAGCAGTACGTC.

The chain carries TRBV6-5 and TRBJ2-1; 7 bases match TRBD2. The germline CDR1 and CDR2 sequences are MNHEY and SVGAGI. The CDR3 has 14 residues. V lost 2 bases, J lost 7 bases, and 5 bases stayed unmatched. The CDR3 here is CASSYQRDGNEQFF. The CDR3 DNA is TGTGCCAGCAGTTACCAGCGGGACGGTAATGAGCAGTTCTTC.

This sequence joins TRBV9 and TRBJ2-3; 8 positions agree with TRBD2. The CDR3 totals 15 residues. Germline-derived CDR1 and CDR2 are SGDLS and YYNGEE. V was pared by 0 bases and J by 3 bases, with 3 bases of the junction left unmatched. CDR3 protein: CASSVGASGTDTQYF. The CDR3 region has the DNA TGTGCCAGCAGCGTAGGGGCTAGCGGGACAGATACGCAGTATTTT.

This clone appeared a single time. The genes are TRBV7-8 and TRBJ2-7; no definite D call. Germline V gene data show CDR1 as SGHVS and CDR2 as FQNEAQ. The length of the CDR3 is 14 residues. Trimming removed 5 bases at V and 1 base at J, with 12 bases between. The CDR3 coding sequence is TGTGCCAGCAGCCTAGGGTCAGTTTCCTACGAGCAGTACGTC. It specifies CASSLGSVSYEQYV.

The chain carries TRBV5-1 and TRBJ1-6; 7 positions match TRBD1. Germline V gives CDR1 SGHRS, CDR2 YFSETQ. V shed 0 bases, J shed 0 bases, and the junction held 3 bases outside the gene matches. CDR3 size: 17 residues. The DNA of the CDR3 is TGCGCCAGCAGCTTGGCGGGACAGAGCTCCTATAATTCACCCCTCCACTTT. It translates to CASSLAGQSSYNSPLHF. The variable domain in full, with the rest retrieved from reference TRBV5-1 and TRBJ1-6, is KAGVTQTPRYLIKTRGQQVTLSCSPISGHRSVSWYQQTPGQGLQFLFEYFSETQRNKGNFPGRFSGRQFSNSRSEMNVSTLELGDSALYLCASSLAGQSSYNSPLHFGNGTRLTVT.

This clone was seen a single time. This chain joins TRBV11-2 and TRBJ2-1; TRBD2 is a possible D gene (6 bases). CDR3 size: 15 residues. Trimming shortened V by 5 bases and J by 4 bases, and 15 bases separated the two germline ends. The germline V gene has CDR1 SGHAT and CDR2 FQNNGV. The CDR3 protein is CASSPHPGEYNEQFF. The CDR3 DNA sequence: TGTGCCAGCAGCCCACACCCGGGGGAGTACAATGAGCAGTTCTTC.

The chain combines TRBV28 with TRBJ1-2; 7 bases are shared with TRBD1. The CDR3 is made up of 14 amino acids. Germline CDR1 MDHEN, CDR2 SYDVKM. V shed 2 bases, J shed 5 bases, and the junction held 5 bases outside the gene matches. The CDR3, as DNA: TGTGCCAGCAGTTTAACGGCAGGGGGTTATGGCTACACCTTC. Translation: CASSLTAGGYGYTF.

The gene calls are TRBV12-3 or TRBV12-4 and TRBJ1-4; D is undetermined. The CDR3 loop spans 13 amino acids. With 5 bases removed from V and 8 bases from J, the gap between germline ends came to 12 bases. CDR3 nucleotide sequence: TGTGCCAGCAGTCCCCAGCGAGGGGAAAAACTGTTTTTT. Translation: CASSPQRGEKLFF.

CDR3 sequence (DNA): TGCGCCAGCAGCCCGGGTCTCCTAGCGGGAGTACCAAATGAGCAGTTCTTC. This translates into CASSPGLLAGVPNEQFF. This rearrangement joins TRBV5-1 to TRBJ2-1, with TRBD2 matching over 10 bases. Per the germline V gene, CDR1 is SGHRS and CDR2 is YFSETQ. The CDR3 runs 17 residues. V lost 4 bases, J lost 7 bases, and 14 bases stayed unmatched.

As for this clone: The sample contains more than one DNA sequence encoding this CDR3. The genes are TRBV18 and TRBJ1-5; no clear D gene. The ends were cut back, 3 bases at V and 2 bases at J, with 5 bases in the middle. The V gene's germline CDR1 is KGHSH and CDR2 LQKENI. The CDR3 has 13 residues. The CDR3 sequence: CASSPAGNQPQHF. The CDR3 coding sequence is TGTGCCAGCTCACCTGCAGGCAATCAGCCCCAGCATTTT.

The chain joins TRBV5-1 to TRBJ2-2, with TRBD2 matching over 7 bases. The CDR3 is made up of 17 amino acids. V lost 0 bases to trimming and J lost 4 bases; unmatched junction nucleotides: 9. The germline V gene encodes CDR1 SGHRS and CDR2 YFSETQ. The CDR3 DNA reads as TGCGCCAGCAGCTTGGGGGGAACTAGCGATCGCACCGGGGAGCTGTTTTTT. Amino acids: CASSLGGTSDRTGELFF.

The genes are TRBV7-2 and TRBJ1-6; no clear D. Germline loops: CDR1 SGHTA, CDR2 FQGNSA. The CDR3 extends over 13 amino acids. Trimming left V 1 base short and J 6 bases short, with 4 bases between. The CDR3: CASSLDINSPLHF. CDR3 coding DNA: TGTGCCAGCAGCTTAGACATTAATTCACCCCTCCACTTT.

The CDR3 DNA sequence: TGTGCCAGCTCACCCGGGACAGGGCTGGCCGGGGAGCTGTTTTTT. Its translation is CASSPGTGLAGELFF. This sequence joins TRBV18 and TRBJ2-2; the match to TRBD1 covers 9 bases. Germline V gene data show CDR1 as KGHSH and CDR2 as LQKENI. J lost 6 bases, V lost 3 bases, and 5 bases had no gene match. This CDR3 region has 15 residues.

As to this clone: At one end, the junction sequence differs from germline, possibly due to a read error. This rearrangement joins TRBV27 to TRBJ1-1, with D uncertain. The CDR3 is 13 amino acids. Germline lookup yields CDR1 MNHEY and CDR2 SMNVEV (reference sequence). CDR3: CASSVSVSAEAFF. The CDR3 DNA reads as TGTGCCAGCAGTGTATCTGTATCGGCTGAAGCTTTCTTT.

The DNA of the CDR3 is TGTGCCAGCAGCTCCTTCGACAGGCAAGAGACCCAGTACTTC. Its translation is CASSSFDRQETQYF. This chain uses TRBV5-6 with TRBJ2-5; D might be TRBD1 (6 bases). Germline V gene sequence: CDR1 SGHDT, CDR2 YYEEEE. Trimming left V 3 bases short and J 2 bases short, with 11 bases between. CDR3 length: 14 amino acids.

The chain couples TRBV27 to TRBJ1-2; D is undetermined. This CDR3 is built from 13 residues. V shed 0 bases and J shed 2 bases, with 4 bases lying between them. CDR1 MNHEY and CDR2 SMNVEV come from the germline V gene (reference sequence). CDR3 in amino acids: CASSLSRNYGYTF. CDR3 sequence (DNA): TGTGCCAGCAGTTTATCCAGAAACTATGGCTACACCTTC.

This chain joins TRBV3-1 (or the pseudogene TRBV3-2) and TRBJ2-5; TRBD1 agrees at 7 bases. CDR3 size: 13 residues. Losses at the gene ends were 4 bases for V and 5 bases for J; bases not matched to a gene: 4. Germline loops: CDR1 LGHDT, CDR2 YNNKEL (reference sequence). This CDR3 reads CASSPQGWETQYF. As DNA, the CDR3 is TGTGCCAGCAGCCCACAGGGGTGGGAGACCCAGTACTTC.

This clone turned up a few times. The chain recombines TRBV5-4 with TRBJ2-1; D is perhaps TRBD2 (5 bases). The V gene's germline CDR1 is SGHNT and CDR2 YYREEE (reference sequence). The CDR3 length is 14 residues. Trimming took 6 bases from V and 0 from J, leaving 10 bases between them. The CDR3 is CASTPAGSYNEQFF. CDR3 coding DNA: TGTGCCAGCACCCCTGCGGGCTCCTACAATGAGCAGTTCTTC.

In this sample, this clone turned up once. The DNA for the CDR3 is TGTGCCAGCAGCAGAGGACAGGGTCTAAATGAGCAGTTCTTC. This codes for CASSRGQGLNEQFF. This chain connects TRBV6-5 to TRBJ2-1; 8 positions match TRBD1. The CDR3 has 14 amino acids. With V trimmed by 6 bases and J by 7 bases, 8 bases remained unmatched. CDR1 is MNHEY, CDR2 SVGAGI, per germline.

The rearrangement joins TRBV6-5 to TRBJ2-7; possible D gene TRBD1, 5 bases. This CDR3 spans 14 amino acids. Germline CDR1 reads MNHEY; CDR2 reads SVGAGI. Between the trimmed V and J ends, which lost 6 bases and 6 bases, there was a span of 18 bases. The CDR3 loop is CASSAQATGLEQYV. The CDR3 DNA reads as TGTGCCAGCAGCGCACAGGCCACCGGCCTCGAGCAGTACGTC.

The rearrangement joins TRBV6-5 to TRBJ1-5, with D uncertain. The germline gives CDR1 MNHEY, CDR2 SVGAGI. This CDR3 region has 15 residues. V shed 0 bases and J shed 4 bases, with 10 bases lying between them. The chain's CDR3 is CASSYSRPVNQPQHF. The CDR3, as DNA: TGTGCCAGCAGTTACTCGAGGCCGGTAAATCAGCCCCAGCATTTT.

This chain joins TRBV19 and TRBJ2-3; D gene ambiguous. The CDR3 consists of 16 residues. Germline V CDR1 and CDR2: LNHDA, SQIVND (reference sequence). V lost 6 bases to trimming and J lost 0 bases, with 16 bases between them. DNA for the CDR3: TGTGCCAGTAGCCCCCGTTTACTCACTAGCACAGATACGCAGTATTTT. It is translated as CASSPRLLTSTDTQYF.

The rearrangement links TRBV7-9 to TRBJ1-4; no definite D call. The CDR3 runs 13 residues. Trimming cost V 5 bases and J 0 bases, with 4 bases left between them. In germline, CDR1 is SEHNR, CDR2 FQNEAQ (reference sequence). The CDR3 DNA reads TGTGCCAGCAGCCTTGCAACTAATGAAAAACTGTTTTTT. Translation: CASSLATNEKLFF.